This TCR beta chain was identified during a study of T cells in Graves' hyperthyroidism and ophthalmopathy. Amplification of TCR beta CDR3 regions used RNA as the template. When the TCR CDR3 underwent first-round RT-PCR, the HTBI primer set was used. Each CDR3 protein is one row after TCRdb ran MiXCR on the multiplex PCR reads. The data show a few hundred thousand distinct CDR3 sequences, 14% seen once. V lost 0 bases and J 1 base, leaving 7 bases between the germline ends. Germline V gives CDR1 MNHEY, CDR2 SMNVEV (reference sequence). The CDR3 totals 15 residues. This clonotype occurred a few times. The source of this sequence is a woman between 25 and 40 years old with Graves' ophthalmopathy. The chain is built from TRBV27 and TRBJ1-3; D is unclear. Specimen: blood. CDR3 coding DNA: TGTGCCAGCAGTTTATCACCCAGGTCTGGAAACACCATATATTTT. Protein product: CASSLSPRSGNTIYF.